This TCR beta chain was recovered during a study of OX40 agonist ivuxolimab in advanced cancers. Study outcomes and limitations: More expanded clones were seen, on average, in CD8+ T cells than in CD4+. Near-lowest levels of clonal expansion characterized partial responders at 0.1-3.0 mg/kg.

Comments on this clone: Its antigen is not known.

Only in-frame clones appear in the TCRdb table, and some are missing; sequencing was by immunoSEQ multiplex PCR. The sample lists 70,000 or so clones; approximately 80% were seen once. The CDR3 runs to 16 residues. Trimming shortened V by 2 bases and J by 5 bases, and 18 bases separated the two germline ends. Germline V CDR1 and CDR2: MNHEY, SVGAGI. The origin of this receptor is an adult with an advanced solid tumor such as melanoma, head and neck, liver or kidney cancer. This material consisted of CD4+ or CD8+ T cells sorted from blood, taken in a trial of the OX40 agonist ivuxolimab. The chain couples TRBV6-5 to TRBJ1-1; possibly TRBD1 for D (5 bases). CDR3 DNA sequence: TGTGCCAGCAGTTACGACAGCATTCAGGGAACAACTGAAGCTTTCTTT. Translating it yields CASSYDSIQGTTEAFF.